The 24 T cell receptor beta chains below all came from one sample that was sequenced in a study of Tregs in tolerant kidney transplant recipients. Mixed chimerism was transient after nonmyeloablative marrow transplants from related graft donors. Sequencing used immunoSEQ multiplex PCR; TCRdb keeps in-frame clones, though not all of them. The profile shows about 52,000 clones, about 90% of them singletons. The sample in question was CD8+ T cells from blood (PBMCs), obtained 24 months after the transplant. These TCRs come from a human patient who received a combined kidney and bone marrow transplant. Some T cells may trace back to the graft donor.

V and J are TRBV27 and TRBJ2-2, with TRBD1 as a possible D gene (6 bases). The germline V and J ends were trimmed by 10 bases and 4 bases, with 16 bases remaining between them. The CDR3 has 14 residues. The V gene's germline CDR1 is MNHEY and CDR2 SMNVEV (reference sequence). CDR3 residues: CATTWGRGTGELFF. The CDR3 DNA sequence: TGTGCCACCACTTGGGGGCGAGGCACCGGGGAGCTGTTTTTT.

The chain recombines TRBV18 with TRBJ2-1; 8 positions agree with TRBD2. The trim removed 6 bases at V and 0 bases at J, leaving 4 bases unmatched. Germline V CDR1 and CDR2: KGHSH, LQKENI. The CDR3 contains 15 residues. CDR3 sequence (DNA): TGTGCCAGCTCCCGACTAGCGAACTCCTACAATGAGCAGTTCTTC. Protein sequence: CASSRLANSYNEQFF. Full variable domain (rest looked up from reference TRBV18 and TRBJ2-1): NAGVMQNPRHLVRRRGQEARLRCSPMKGHSHVYWYRQLPEEGLKFMVYLQKENIIDESGMPKERFSAEFPKEGPSILRIQQVVRGDSAAYFCASSRLANSYNEQFFGPGTRLTVL.

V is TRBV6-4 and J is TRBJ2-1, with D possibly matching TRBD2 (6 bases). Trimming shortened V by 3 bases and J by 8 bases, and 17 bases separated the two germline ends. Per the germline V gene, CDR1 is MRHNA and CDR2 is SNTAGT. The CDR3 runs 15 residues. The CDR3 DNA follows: TGTGCCAGCAGTGAGGGAGACGGGAGTGGCGATGAGCAGTTCTTC. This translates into CASSEGDGSGDEQFF.

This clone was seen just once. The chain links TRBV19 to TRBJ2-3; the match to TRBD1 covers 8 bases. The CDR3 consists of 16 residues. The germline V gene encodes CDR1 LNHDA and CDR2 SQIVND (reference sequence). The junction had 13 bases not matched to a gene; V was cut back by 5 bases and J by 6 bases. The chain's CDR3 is CASSLLYQGARDTQYF. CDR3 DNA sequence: TGTGCCAGTAGTCTACTATACCAGGGGGCTAGGGATACGCAGTATTTT.

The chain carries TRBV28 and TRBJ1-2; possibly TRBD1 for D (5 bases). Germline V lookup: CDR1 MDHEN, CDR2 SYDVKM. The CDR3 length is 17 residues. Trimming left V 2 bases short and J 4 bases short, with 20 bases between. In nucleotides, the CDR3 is TGTGCCAGCAGTTTAAGTTTAGATCAGCCTAGGGGCTATGGCTACACCTTC. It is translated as CASSLSLDQPRGYGYTF.

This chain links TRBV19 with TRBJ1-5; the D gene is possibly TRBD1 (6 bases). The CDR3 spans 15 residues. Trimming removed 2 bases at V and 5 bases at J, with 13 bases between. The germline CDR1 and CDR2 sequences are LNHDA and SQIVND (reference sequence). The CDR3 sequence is CASSIFNRVDQPQHF. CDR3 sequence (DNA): TGTGCCAGTAGTATATTTAACAGGGTGGATCAGCCCCAGCATTTT.

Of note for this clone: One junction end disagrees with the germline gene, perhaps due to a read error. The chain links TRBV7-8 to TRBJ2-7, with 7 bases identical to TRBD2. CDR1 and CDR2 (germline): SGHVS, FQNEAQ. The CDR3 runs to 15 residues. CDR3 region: CASSQTRGGSSEQYF. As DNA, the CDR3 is TGTGCCAGCAGCCAAACCCGCGGGGGTTCCTCCGAGCAGTACTTC.

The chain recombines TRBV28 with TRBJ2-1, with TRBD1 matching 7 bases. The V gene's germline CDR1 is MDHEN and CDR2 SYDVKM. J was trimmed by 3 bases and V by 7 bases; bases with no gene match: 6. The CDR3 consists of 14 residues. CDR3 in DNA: TGTGCCAGCAAAACCGGGACAGTCTACAATGAGCAGTTCTTC. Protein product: CASKTGTVYNEQFF.

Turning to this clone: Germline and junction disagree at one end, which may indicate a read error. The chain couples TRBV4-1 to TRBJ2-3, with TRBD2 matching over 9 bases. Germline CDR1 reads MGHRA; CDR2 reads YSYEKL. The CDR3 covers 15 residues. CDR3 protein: CASSRLAAGTDTQYF. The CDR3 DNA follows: TGTGCCAGCAGCCGACTAGCGGCGGGGACAGATACGCAGTATTTT.

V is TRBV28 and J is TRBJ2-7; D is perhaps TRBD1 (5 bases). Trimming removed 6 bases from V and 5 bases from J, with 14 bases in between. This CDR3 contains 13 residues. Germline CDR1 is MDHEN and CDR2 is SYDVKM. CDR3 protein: CASSSRLRDEQYF. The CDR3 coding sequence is TGTGCCAGCAGCTCCCGGCTCAGGGACGAGCAGTACTTC. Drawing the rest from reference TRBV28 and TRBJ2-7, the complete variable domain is DVKVTQSSRYLVKRTGEKVFLECVQDMDHENMFWYRQDPGLGLRLIYFSYDVKMKEKGDIPEGYSVSREKKERFSLILESASTNQTSMYLCASSSRLRDEQYFGPGTRLTVT.

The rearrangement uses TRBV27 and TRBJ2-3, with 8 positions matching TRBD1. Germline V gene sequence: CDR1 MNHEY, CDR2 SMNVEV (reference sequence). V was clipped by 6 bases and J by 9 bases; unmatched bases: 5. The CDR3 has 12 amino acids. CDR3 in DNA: TGTGCCAGCAGACAGAGGACAGGGACGCAGTATTTT. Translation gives CASRQRTGTQYF.

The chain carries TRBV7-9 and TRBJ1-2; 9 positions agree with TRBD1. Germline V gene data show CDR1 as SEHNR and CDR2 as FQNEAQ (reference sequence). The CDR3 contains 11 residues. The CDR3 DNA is TGTGCGCTCGGGACAGGGAATGGCTACACCTTC. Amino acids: CALGTGNGYTF.

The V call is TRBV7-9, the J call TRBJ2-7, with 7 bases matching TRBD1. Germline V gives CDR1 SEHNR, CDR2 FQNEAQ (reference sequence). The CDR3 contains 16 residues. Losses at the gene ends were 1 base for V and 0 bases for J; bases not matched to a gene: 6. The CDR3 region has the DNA TGTGCCAGCAGCTTAGGAGTGGGACAGTCCTCCTACGAGCAGTACTTC. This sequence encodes CASSLGVGQSSYEQYF.

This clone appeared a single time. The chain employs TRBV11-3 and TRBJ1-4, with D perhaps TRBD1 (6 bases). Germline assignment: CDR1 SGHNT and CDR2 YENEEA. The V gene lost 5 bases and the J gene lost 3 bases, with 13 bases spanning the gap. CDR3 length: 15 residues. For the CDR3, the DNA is TGTGCCAGCAGCCCGGTACAGGGAGCTAATGAAAAACTGTTTTTT. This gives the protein CASSPVQGANEKLFF.

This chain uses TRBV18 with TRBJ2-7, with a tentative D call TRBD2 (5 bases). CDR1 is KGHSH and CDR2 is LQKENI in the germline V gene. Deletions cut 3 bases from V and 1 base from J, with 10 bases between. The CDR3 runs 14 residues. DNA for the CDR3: TGTGCCAGCTCACCGACTGGAGGTTCCTACGAGCAGTACTTC. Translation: CASSPTGGSYEQYF.

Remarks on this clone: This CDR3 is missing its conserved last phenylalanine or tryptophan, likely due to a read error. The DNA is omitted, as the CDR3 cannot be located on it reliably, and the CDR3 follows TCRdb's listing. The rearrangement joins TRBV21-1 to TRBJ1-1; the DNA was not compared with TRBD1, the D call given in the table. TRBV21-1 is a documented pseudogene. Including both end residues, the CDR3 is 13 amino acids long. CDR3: CASSATGGTEAFL.

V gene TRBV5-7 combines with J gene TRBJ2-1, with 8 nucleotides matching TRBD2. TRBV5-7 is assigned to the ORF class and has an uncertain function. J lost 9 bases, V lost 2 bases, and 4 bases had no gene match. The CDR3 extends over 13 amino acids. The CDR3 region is CASSLGLAGEQFF. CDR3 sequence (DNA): TGTGCCAGCAGCTTAGGACTAGCTGGTGAGCAGTTCTTC.

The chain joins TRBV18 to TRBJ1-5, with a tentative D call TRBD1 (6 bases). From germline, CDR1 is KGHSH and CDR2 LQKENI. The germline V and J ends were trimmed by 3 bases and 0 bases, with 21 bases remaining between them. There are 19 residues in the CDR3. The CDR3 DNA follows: TGTGCCAGCTCACCGGTCCGCCCTCAGGGGCCTTATAGCAATCAGCCCCAGCATTTT. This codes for CASSPVRPQGPYSNQPQHF.

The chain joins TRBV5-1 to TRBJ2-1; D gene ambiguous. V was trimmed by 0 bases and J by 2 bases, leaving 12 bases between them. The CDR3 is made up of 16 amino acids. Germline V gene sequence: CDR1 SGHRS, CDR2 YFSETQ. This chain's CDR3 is CASSLARIYTYNEQFF. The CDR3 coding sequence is TGCGCCAGCAGCTTGGCTAGGATCTACACCTACAATGAGCAGTTCTTC.

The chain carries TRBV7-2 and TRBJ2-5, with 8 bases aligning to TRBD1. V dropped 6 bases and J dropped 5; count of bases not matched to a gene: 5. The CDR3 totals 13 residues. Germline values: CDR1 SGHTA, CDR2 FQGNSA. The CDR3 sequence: CASRDRGRETQYF. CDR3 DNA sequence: TGTGCCAGCAGAGACAGGGGACGGGAGACCCAGTACTTC. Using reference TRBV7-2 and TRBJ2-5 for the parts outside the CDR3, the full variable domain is GAGVSQSPSNKVTEKGKDVELRCDPISGHTALYWYRQSLGQGLEFLIYFQGNSAPDKSGLPSDRFSAERTGGSVSTLTIQRTQQEDSAVYLCASRDRGRETQYFGPGTRLLVL.

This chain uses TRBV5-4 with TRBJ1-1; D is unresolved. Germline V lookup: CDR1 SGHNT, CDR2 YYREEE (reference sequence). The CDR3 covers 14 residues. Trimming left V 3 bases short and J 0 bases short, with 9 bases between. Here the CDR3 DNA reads TGTGCCAGCAGCTCCGACTTTTTGAACACTGAAGCTTTCTTT. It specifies CASSSDFLNTEAFF.

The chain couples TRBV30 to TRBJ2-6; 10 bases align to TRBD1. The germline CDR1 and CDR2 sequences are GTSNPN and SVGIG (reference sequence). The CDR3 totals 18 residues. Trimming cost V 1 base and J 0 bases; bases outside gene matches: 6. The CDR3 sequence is CAWSATGGLLSGANVLTF. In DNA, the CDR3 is TGTGCCTGGAGTGCGACAGGGGGCCTACTCTCTGGGGCCAACGTCCTGACTTTC.

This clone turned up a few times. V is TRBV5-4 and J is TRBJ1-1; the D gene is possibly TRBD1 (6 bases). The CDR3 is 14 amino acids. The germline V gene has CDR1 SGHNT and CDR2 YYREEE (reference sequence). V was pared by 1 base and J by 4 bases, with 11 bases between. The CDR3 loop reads CASSLWGLGTEAFF. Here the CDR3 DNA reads TGTGCCAGCAGCTTGTGGGGGCTCGGCACTGAAGCTTTCTTT.

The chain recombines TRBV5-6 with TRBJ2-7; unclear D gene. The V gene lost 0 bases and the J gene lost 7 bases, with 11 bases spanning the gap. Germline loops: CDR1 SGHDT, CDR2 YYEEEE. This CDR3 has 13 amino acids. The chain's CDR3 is CASSLAAIREQYF. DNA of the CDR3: TGTGCCAGCAGCTTGGCTGCTATCCGTGAGCAGTACTTC.